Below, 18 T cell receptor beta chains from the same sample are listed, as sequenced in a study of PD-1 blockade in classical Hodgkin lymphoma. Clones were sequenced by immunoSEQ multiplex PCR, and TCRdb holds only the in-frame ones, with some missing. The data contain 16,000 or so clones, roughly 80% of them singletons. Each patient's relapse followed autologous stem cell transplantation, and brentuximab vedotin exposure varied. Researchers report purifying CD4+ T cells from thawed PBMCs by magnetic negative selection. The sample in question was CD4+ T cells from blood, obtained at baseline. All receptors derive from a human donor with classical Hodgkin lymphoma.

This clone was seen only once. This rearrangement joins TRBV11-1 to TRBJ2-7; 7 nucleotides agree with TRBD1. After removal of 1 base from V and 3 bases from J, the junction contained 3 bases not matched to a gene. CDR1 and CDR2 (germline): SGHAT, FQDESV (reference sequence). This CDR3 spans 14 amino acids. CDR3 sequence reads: CASSLGQGVYEQYF. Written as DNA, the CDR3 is TGTGCCAGCAGCTTAGGACAGGGTGTCTACGAGCAGTACTTC.

The CDR3 spells CASSLITPGQSLNTEAFF. The CDR3 nucleotides are TGCGCCAGCAGCTTAATCACTCCGGGACAGTCCCTAAACACTGAAGCTTTCTTT. The chain links TRBV5-1 to TRBJ1-1, with 7 bases aligning to TRBD1. This CDR3 region has 18 residues. Germline V gene sequence: CDR1 SGHRS, CDR2 YFSETQ. V shed 2 bases, J shed 2 bases, and the junction held 15 bases outside the gene matches.

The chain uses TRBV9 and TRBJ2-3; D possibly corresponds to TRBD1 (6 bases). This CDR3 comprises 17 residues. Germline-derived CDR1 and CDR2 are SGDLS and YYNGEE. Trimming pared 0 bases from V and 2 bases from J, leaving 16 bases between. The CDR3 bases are TGTGCCAGCAGCGTAGGGGCCTACAGGGTCGCCACAGATACGCAGTATTTT. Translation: CASSVGAYRVATDTQYF.

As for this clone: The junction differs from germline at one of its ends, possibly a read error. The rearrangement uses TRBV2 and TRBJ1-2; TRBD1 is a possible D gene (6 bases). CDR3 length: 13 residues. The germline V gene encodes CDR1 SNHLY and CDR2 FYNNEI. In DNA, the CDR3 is TGTGCCAGCAGAACTTTATCGAGGGGGATAGAGAGCTTC. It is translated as CASRTLSRGIESF.

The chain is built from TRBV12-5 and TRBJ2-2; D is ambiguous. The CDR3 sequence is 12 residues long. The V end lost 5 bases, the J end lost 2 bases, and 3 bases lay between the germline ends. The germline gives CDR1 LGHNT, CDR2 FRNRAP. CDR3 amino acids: CASGINTGELFF. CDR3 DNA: TGTGCTAGTGGTATAAACACCGGGGAGCTGTTTTTT.

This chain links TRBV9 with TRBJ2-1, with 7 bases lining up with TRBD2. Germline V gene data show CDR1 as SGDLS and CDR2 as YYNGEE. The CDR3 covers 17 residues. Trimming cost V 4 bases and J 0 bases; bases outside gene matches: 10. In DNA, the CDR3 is TGTGCCAGCAGCACAGAAACTCAGCGGGGCTCCTACAATGAGCAGTTCTTC. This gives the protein CASSTETQRGSYNEQFF. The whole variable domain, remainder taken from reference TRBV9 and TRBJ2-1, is DSGVTQTPKHLITATGQRVTLRCSPRSGDLSVYWYQQSLDQGLQFLIQYYNGEERAKGNILERFSAQQFPDLHSELNLSSLELGDSALYFCASSTETQRGSYNEQFFGPGTRLTVL.

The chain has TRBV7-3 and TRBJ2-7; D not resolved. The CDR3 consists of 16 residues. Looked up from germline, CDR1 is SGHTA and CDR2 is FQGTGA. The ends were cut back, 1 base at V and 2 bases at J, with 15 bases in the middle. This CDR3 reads CASSLMGTLTPYEQYF. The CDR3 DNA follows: TGTGCCAGCAGCTTAATGGGCACGTTAACGCCCTACGAGCAGTACTTC.

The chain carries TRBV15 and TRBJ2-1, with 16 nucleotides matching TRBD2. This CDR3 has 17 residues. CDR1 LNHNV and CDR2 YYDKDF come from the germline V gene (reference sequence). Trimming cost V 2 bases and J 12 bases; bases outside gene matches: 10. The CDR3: CATSRQIGTSGRAAQFF. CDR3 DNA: TGTGCCACCAGCAGACAAATTGGGACTAGCGGGAGGGCGGCGCAGTTCTTC.

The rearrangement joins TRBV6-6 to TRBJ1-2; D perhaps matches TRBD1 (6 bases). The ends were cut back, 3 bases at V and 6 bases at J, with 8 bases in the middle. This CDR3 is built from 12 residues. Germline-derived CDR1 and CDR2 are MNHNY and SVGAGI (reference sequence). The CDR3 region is CASSYQGNGYTF. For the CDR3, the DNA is TGTGCCAGCAGTTATCAGGGGAATGGCTACACCTTC.

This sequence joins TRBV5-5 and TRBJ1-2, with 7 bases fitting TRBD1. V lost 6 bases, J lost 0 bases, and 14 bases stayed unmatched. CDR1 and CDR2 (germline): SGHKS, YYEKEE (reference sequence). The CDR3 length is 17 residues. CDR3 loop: CASTKGAPGASNYGYTF. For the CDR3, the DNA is TGTGCCAGCACTAAGGGGGCTCCGGGGGCATCTAACTATGGCTACACCTTC.

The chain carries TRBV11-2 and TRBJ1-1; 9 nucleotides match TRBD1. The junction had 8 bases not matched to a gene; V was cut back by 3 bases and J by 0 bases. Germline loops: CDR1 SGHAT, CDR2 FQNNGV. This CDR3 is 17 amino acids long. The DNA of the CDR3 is TGTGCCAGCAGCTTGAGACAGGGGGTTTGGATGAACACTGAAGCTTTCTTT. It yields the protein CASSLRQGVWMNTEAFF.

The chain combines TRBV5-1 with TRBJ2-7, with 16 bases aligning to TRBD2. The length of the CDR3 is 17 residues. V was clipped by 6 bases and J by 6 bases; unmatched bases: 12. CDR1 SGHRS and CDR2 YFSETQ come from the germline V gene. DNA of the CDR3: TGCGCCAGCAACCGTGGGACTAGCGGGAGGGCCCTCTCCGAGCAGTACTTC. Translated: CASNRGTSGRALSEQYF. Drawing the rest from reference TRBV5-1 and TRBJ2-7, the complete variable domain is KAGVTQTPRYLIKTRGQQVTLSCSPISGHRSVSWYQQTPGQGLQFLFEYFSETQRNKGNFPGRFSGRQFSNSRSEMNVSTLELGDSALYLCASNRGTSGRALSEQYFGPGTRLTVT.

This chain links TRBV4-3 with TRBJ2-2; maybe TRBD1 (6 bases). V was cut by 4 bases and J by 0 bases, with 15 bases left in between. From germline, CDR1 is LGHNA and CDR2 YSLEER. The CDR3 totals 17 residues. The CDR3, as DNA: TGCGCCAGCAGCCCTGAGGGGGTCGTAACGAACACCGGGGAGCTGTTTTTT. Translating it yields CASSPEGVVTNTGELFF.

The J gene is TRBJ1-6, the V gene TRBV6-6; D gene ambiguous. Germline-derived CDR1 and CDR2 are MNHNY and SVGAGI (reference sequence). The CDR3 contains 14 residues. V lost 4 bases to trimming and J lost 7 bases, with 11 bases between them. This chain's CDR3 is CASSFPVGNSPLHF. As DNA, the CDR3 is TGTGCCAGCAGTTTCCCTGTAGGGAATTCACCCCTCCACTTT.

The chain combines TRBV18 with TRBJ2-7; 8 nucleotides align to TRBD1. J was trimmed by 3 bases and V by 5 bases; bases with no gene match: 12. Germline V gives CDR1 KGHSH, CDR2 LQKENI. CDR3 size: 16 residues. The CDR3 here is CASSRAATGALYEQYF. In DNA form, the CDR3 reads TGTGCCAGCTCAAGGGCCGCGACAGGGGCCCTCTACGAGCAGTACTTC.

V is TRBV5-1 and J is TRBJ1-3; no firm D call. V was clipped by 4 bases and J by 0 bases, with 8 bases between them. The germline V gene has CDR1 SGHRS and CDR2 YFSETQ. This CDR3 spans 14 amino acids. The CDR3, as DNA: TGCGCCAGCAGCCAGGACGGCTCTGGAAACACCATATATTTT. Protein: CASSQDGSGNTIYF. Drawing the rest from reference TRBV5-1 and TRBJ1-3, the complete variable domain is KAGVTQTPRYLIKTRGQQVTLSCSPISGHRSVSWYQQTPGQGLQFLFEYFSETQRNKGNFPGRFSGRQFSNSRSEMNVSTLELGDSALYLCASSQDGSGNTIYFGEGSWLTVV.

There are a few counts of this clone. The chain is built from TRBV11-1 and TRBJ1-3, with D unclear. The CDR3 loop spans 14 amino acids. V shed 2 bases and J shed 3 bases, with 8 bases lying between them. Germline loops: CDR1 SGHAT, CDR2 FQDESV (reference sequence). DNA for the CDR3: TGTGCCAGCAGCTTAAATCGGCTTGGAAACACCATATATTTT. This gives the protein CASSLNRLGNTIYF.

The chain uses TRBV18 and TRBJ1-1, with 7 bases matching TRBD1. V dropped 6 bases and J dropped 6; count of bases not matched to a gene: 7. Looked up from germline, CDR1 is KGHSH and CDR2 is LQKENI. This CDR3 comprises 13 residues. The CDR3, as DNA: TGTGCCAGCTCCCAGACAGGGTTGCCTGAAGCTTTCTTT. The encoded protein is CASSQTGLPEAFF.